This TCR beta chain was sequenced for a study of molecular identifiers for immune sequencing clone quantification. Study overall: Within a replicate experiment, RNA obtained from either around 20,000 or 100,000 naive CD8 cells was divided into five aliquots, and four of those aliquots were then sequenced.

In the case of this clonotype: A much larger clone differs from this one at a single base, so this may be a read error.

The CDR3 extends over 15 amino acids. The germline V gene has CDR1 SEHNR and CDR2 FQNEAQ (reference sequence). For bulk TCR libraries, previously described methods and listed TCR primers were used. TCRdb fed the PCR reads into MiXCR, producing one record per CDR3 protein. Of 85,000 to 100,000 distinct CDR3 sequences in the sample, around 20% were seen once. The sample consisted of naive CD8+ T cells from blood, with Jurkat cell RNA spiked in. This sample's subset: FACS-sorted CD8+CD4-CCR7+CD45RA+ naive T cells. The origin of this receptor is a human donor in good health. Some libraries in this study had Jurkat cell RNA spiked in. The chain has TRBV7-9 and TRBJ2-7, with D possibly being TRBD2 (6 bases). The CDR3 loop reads CASSPTAGGNYERYF. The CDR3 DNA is TGTGCCAGCAGCCCCACGGCCGGGGGTAACTACGAGCGGTACTTC.